These 20 T cell receptor beta chains were all obtained from the same sample, sequenced in a study of response to subunit inactivated influenza vaccine. One entry per CDR3 protein results from TCRdb running MiXCR on the RT-PCR reads. The sample includes 450,000 to 600,000 distinct CDR3 sequences, less than 10% seen only once; the top ten take approximately 12%. The specimen was PBMCs from blood, collected around 25 months after vaccination. Every receptor here comes from a man aged 50 to 69 who received an inactivated influenza vaccine.

This clonotype appeared many times. V and J are TRBV18 and TRBJ2-5; TRBD2 might be the D (6 bases). The CDR3 length is 14 residues. Germline V CDR1 and CDR2: KGHSH, LQKENI. Deletions cut 1 base from V and 2 bases from J, with 8 bases between. The CDR3 is CASSPRRGQETQYF. CDR3 nucleotides: TGTGCCAGCTCACCACGGCGGGGACAAGAGACCCAGTACTTC.

V and J are TRBV5-4 and TRBJ2-1, with 7 nucleotides matching TRBD2. The V segment lost 0 bases and the J segment 3 bases; nucleotides outside the gene matches: 3. CDR1 is SGHNT and CDR2 is YYREEE in the germline V gene (reference sequence). This CDR3 region has 15 residues. The CDR3 spells CASSLDLAVYNEQFF. CDR3 DNA: TGTGCCAGCAGCTTGGACCTAGCGGTCTACAATGAGCAGTTCTTC. The variable domain in full, with the rest retrieved from reference TRBV5-4 and TRBJ2-1, is ETGVTQSPTHLIKTRGQQVTLRCSSQSGHNTVSWYQQALGQGPQFIFQYYREEENGRGNFPPRFSGLQFPNYSSELNVNALELDDSALYLCASSLDLAVYNEQFFGPGTRLTVL.

This clonotype has a count of ten or more. The genes are TRBV5-6 and TRBJ2-5; D is uncertain. V lost 4 bases to trimming and J lost 6 bases, with 13 bases between them. Germline values: CDR1 SGHDT, CDR2 YYEEEE. This CDR3 has 13 residues. The CDR3 region has the DNA TGTGCCAGCAGCCCCCGAGCCGGAAAGACCCAGTACTTC. Translated, it gives CASSPRAGKTQYF.

This clonotype appeared a few times. CDR3 sequence (DNA): TGCGCCAGCAGCCCTTTCGGGACATCGGACTCCTCACCCCTCCACTTT. Translation: CASSPFGTSDSSPLHF. J is TRBJ1-6 and V is TRBV4-1; D may be TRBD1 (6 bases). The CDR3 covers 16 residues. Germline values: CDR1 MGHRA, CDR2 YSYEKL. V lost 4 bases and J 10 bases, leaving 20 bases between the germline ends.

This clonotype was observed many times. The chain has TRBV24-1 and TRBJ2-1, with 12 nucleotides matching TRBD2. The germline V gene encodes CDR1 KGHDR and CDR2 SFDVKD. The CDR3 spans 17 residues. Trimming removed 4 bases from V and 0 bases from J; junction bases left unmatched: 3. This CDR3 is CATSDQTSGSSYNEQFF. The CDR3 bases are TGTGCCACCAGTGACCAGACTAGCGGGAGCTCCTACAATGAGCAGTTCTTC.

At least ten counts were recorded for this clonotype. This chain links TRBV20-1 with TRBJ1-5; 9 bases align to TRBD1. Germline V lookup: CDR1 DFQATT, CDR2 SNEGSKA (reference sequence). The J segment lost 0 bases and the V segment lost 7 bases, leaving 1 base of the junction unmatched. This CDR3 is 13 amino acids long. The CDR3 protein is CSGTGDSNQPQHF. The CDR3 DNA reads as TGCAGTGGGACAGGGGATAGCAATCAGCCCCAGCATTTT.

This clonotype was counted at least ten times. V usage is TRBV9 and J usage is TRBJ2-7, with 10 bases that match TRBD2. Germline V gene lookup returns CDR1 SGDLS and CDR2 YYNGEE. This CDR3 has 16 amino acids. V shed 4 bases and J 5 bases; nucleotides not matched to a gene: 12. The CDR3 loop reads CASSTSGTSAVHEQYF. DNA for the CDR3: TGTGCCAGCAGCACCTCCGGGACTAGCGCAGTCCACGAGCAGTACTTC.

The rearrangement joins TRBV5-1 to TRBJ1-1; D is possibly TRBD1 (5 bases). The CDR3 runs to 13 residues. Trimming shortened V by 4 bases and J by 12 bases, and 19 bases separated the two germline ends. Germline CDR1 is SGHRS and CDR2 is YFSETQ. The CDR3 is CASSTDSFSMPFF. CDR3 sequence (DNA): TGCGCCAGCAGCACCGACAGCTTTTCGATGCCTTTCTTT. The full variable domain, its missing parts supplied by reference TRBV5-1 and TRBJ1-1, is KAGVTQTPRYLIKTRGQQVTLSCSPISGHRSVSWYQQTPGQGLQFLFEYFSETQRNKGNFPGRFSGRQFSNSRSEMNVSTLELGDSALYLCASSTDSFSMPFFGQGTRLTVV.

In this sample, this clonotype turned up a few times. The V and J genes are TRBV4-3 and TRBJ1-2; possibly TRBD1 for D (6 bases). This CDR3 has 15 residues. Trimming took off 3 bases at V and 2 bases at J, with 13 bases between the two ends. CDR1 and CDR2 from the germline V gene are LGHNA and YSLEER. The CDR3 DNA reads as TGCGCCAGCAGCCAGTTGACGACAGGAAACTATGGCTACACCTTC. Translation gives CASSQLTTGNYGYTF.

In its sample, this clonotype was seen a few times. DNA for the CDR3: TGTGCCATCAGCCCGGGACGCGACTACACTGAAGCTTTCTTT. The encoded protein is CAISPGRDYTEAFF. The chain uses TRBV10-3 and TRBJ1-1; tentatively, D is TRBD1 (5 bases). Germline CDR1 ENHRY, CDR2 SYGVKD. V lost 6 bases to trimming and J lost 3 bases, with 14 bases between them. This CDR3 region has 14 residues.

This clonotype was detected ten times or more. The chain uses TRBV5-1 and TRBJ1-4, with 11 bases lining up with TRBD1. The CDR3 runs 14 residues. Per germline, CDR1 SGHRS and CDR2 YFSETQ. Trimming took 2 bases from V and 7 from J; bases not matched to a gene: 1. The CDR3 sequence is CASSFGTGGEKLFF. The CDR3 DNA is TGCGCCAGCAGCTTCGGGACAGGGGGTGAAAAACTGTTTTTT.

This clonotype has a handful of counts. The chain recombines TRBV6-2 or TRBV6-3 with TRBJ1-5, with D hard to call. Germline V gene data show CDR1 as MNHEY and CDR2 as SVGEGT. This CDR3 is built from 16 residues. Trimming took off 4 bases at V and 0 bases at J, with 13 bases between the two ends. For the CDR3, the DNA is TGTGCCAGCAGTTCCCCCCTTCGGTATAGCAATCAGCCCCAGCATTTT. Translating it yields CASSSPLRYSNQPQHF.

This clonotype was detected a few times. The chain joins TRBV28 to TRBJ2-1; 10 bases are a match to TRBD2. The CDR3 length is 15 residues. Germline CDR1 reads MDHEN; CDR2 reads SYDVKM. Trimming removed 3 bases from V and 8 bases from J; junction bases left unmatched: 7. CDR3 sequence: CASSFLAGVSDEQFF. As DNA, the CDR3 is TGTGCCAGCAGTTTCCTAGCGGGAGTATCCGATGAGCAGTTCTTC.

The gene calls are TRBV2 and TRBJ2-1, with 8 positions matching TRBD2. The trim removed 5 bases at V and 2 bases at J, leaving 5 bases unmatched. The CDR3 has 15 residues. Germline loops: CDR1 SNHLY, CDR2 FYNNEI. For the CDR3, the DNA is TGTGCCAGCAGTACACGGGGGGGTCCCTACAATGAGCAGTTCTTC. Its translation: CASSTRGGPYNEQFF.

There are many counts of this clonotype. CDR3 in amino acids: CAISESRGRSYNEQFF. CDR3 nucleotides: TGTGCCATCAGTGAGTCCCGGGGCAGGTCCTACAATGAGCAGTTCTTC. The gene calls are TRBV10-3 and TRBJ2-1, with D perhaps TRBD1 or TRBD2 (5 bases each). The CDR3 spans 16 residues. Trimming removed 0 bases at V and 1 base at J, with 10 bases between. Germline V gene data show CDR1 as ENHRY and CDR2 as SYGVKD.

This clonotype was counted between two and nine times. The chain recombines TRBV20-1 with TRBJ2-1; 11 bases agree with TRBD2. The CDR3 runs 15 residues. Germline V CDR1 and CDR2: DFQATT, SNEGSKA (reference sequence). The V and J ends lost 0 bases and 9 bases, in that order; junction bases with no gene match: 7. The CDR3 is CSAREGSGRASEQFF. CDR3 DNA: TGCAGTGCTAGAGAGGGTAGCGGGAGGGCCAGTGAGCAGTTCTTC.

This clonotype was recorded at least ten times. The genes are TRBV4-3 and TRBJ1-6; 7 bases match TRBD1. Germline V gene lookup returns CDR1 LGHNA and CDR2 YSLEER. Trimming at V came to 1 base and at J to 7 bases, leaving 1 base not matched to a gene. CDR3 length: 14 amino acids. The CDR3 nucleotides are TGCGCCAGCAGCCAAGGGGACAGAAATTCACCCCTCCACTTT. Protein: CASSQGDRNSPLHF.

This clonotype was seen only a few times. This chain links TRBV25-1 with TRBJ2-7; D is possibly TRBD1 or TRBD2 (6 bases each). In germline, CDR1 is MGHDK, CDR2 SYGVNS. Trimming removed 4 bases at V and 1 base at J, with 14 bases between. The CDR3 extends over 15 amino acids. CDR3 residues: CASSGGGGISYEQYF. The CDR3 nucleotides are TGTGCCAGCAGTGGAGGAGGGGGTATTTCCTACGAGCAGTACTTC.

This clonotype was recorded at least ten times. The chain has TRBV6-5 and TRBJ1-2; D is ambiguous. The germline V gene encodes CDR1 MNHEY and CDR2 SVGAGI. Trimming left V 0 bases short and J 8 bases short, with 10 bases between. This CDR3 contains 13 residues. The CDR3: CASSYSAWKGYTF. CDR3 nucleotides: TGTGCCAGCAGTTACTCCGCGTGGAAAGGCTACACCTTC.

J is TRBJ2-1 and V is TRBV6-1, with D unresolved. Looked up from germline, CDR1 is MNHNS and CDR2 is SASEGT. Trimming shortened V by 3 bases and J by 4 bases, and 16 bases separated the two germline ends. CDR3 length equals 16 residues. CDR3 sequence (DNA): TGTGCCAGCAGTGATTTTGTGGGTCGAAGTTACAATGAGCAGTTCTTC. This sequence encodes CASSDFVGRSYNEQFF.